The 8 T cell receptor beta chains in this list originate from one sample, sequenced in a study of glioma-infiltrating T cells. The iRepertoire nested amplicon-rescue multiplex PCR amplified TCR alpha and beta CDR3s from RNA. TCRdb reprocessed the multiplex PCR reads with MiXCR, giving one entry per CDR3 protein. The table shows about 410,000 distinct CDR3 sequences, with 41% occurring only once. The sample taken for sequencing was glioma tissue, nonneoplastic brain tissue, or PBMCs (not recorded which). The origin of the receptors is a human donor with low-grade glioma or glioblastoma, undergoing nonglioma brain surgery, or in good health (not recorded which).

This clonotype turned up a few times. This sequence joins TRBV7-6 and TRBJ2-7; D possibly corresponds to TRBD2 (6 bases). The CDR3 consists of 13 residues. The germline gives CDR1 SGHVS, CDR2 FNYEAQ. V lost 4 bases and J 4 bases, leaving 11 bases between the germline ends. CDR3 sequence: CASSSATRYEQYF. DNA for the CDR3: TGTGCCAGCAGCTCCGCGACTAGATACGAGCAGTACTTC.

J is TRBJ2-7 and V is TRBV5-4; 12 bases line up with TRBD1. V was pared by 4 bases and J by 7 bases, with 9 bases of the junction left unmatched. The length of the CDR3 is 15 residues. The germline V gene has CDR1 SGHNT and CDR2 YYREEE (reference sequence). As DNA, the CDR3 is TGTGCCAGCAGCCTTGGGACAGGGGGCTCCAATGAGCAGTACTTC. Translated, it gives CASSLGTGGSNEQYF.

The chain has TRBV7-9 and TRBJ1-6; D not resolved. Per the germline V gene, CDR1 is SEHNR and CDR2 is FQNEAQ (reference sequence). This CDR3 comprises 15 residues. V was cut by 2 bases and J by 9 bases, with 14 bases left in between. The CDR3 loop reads CASSLIIGTASPLHF. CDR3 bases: TGTGCCAGCAGCTTAATCATCGGTACAGCTTCACCCCTCCACTTT.

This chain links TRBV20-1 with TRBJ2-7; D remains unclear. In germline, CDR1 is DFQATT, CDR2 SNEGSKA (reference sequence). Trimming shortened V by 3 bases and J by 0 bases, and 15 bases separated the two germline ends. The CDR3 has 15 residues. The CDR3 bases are TGCAGTGCTAGGGCCGCGGATTTTAGCTCCTACGAGCAGTACTTC. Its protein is CSARAADFSSYEQYF.

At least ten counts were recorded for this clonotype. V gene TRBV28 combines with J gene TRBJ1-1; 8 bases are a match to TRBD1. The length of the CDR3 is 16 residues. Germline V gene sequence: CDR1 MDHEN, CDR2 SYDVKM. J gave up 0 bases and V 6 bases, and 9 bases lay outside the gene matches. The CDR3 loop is CASSGGDRFMNTEAFF. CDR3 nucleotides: TGTGCCAGCAGCGGTGGGGACAGGTTCATGAACACTGAAGCTTTCTTT.

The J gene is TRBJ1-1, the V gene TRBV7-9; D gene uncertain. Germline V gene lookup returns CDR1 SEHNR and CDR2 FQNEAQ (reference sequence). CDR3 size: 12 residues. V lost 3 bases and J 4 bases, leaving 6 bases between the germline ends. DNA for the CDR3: TGTGCCAGCAGCTTGGAGTCCACTGAAGCTTTCTTT. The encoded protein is CASSLESTEAFF.

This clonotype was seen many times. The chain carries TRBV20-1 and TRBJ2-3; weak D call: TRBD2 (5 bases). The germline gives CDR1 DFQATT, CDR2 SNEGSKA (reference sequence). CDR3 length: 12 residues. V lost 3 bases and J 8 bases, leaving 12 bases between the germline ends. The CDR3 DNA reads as TGCAGTGCTAGGGACTCCTTTAGTACGCAGTATTTT. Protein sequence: CSARDSFSTQYF.

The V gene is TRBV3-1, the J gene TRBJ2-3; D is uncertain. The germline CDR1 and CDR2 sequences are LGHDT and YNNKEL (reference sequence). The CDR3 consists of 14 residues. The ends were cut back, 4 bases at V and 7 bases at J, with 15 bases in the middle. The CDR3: CASSRGTHVNTQYF. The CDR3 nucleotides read TGTGCCAGCAGCCGAGGAACCCACGTGAATACGCAGTATTTT.